Below, 30 T cell receptor beta chains from the same sample are listed, as sequenced in a study of tumor and adjacent non-tumor tissue in lung cancer. RNA was extracted from bulk tissue without any cell sorting. The library came from three nested PCR rounds adapted from ARM-PCR protocols. TCRdb independently ran MiXCR on the multiplex PCR reads; one entry per CDR3 protein. The sample lists 100,000 to 150,000 distinct CDR3 sequences, 66% seen once, with 9.5% to 15% in the top ten. The sequenced material came from lung tumor tissue. These receptors were collected from a man aged 25 to 45 with non-small cell lung cancer.

V gene TRBV6-5 combines with J gene TRBJ1-2; maybe TRBD1 (5 bases). The germline gives CDR1 MNHEY, CDR2 SVGAGI. The CDR3 has 14 residues. The germline V and J ends were trimmed by 7 bases and 0 bases, with 12 bases remaining between them. Here the CDR3 DNA reads TGTGCCAGCACTCGACAGCGTCCTAACTATGGCTACACCTTC. Translated: CASTRQRPNYGYTF.

About this clonotype itself: The germline gene is not matched at one end of the junction; a read error may be the cause. The chain has TRBV5-1 and TRBJ1-1; D is uncertain. The CDR3 has 13 residues. Looked up from germline, CDR1 is SGHRS and CDR2 is YFSETQ. CDR3 in amino acids: CASCLTGNAEAFF. The CDR3 DNA sequence: TGCGCCAGCTGCTTGACGGGTAACGCTGAAGCTTTCTTT.

Worth noting for this clonotype: A much larger clone lies a single base off, so this may be a read error. The rearrangement links TRBV20-1 to TRBJ2-4, with a weak D call TRBD2 (6 bases). The V gene lost 1 base and the J gene lost 8 bases, with 6 bases spanning the gap. This CDR3 region has 11 residues. Germline CDR1 is DFQATT and CDR2 is SNEGSKA (reference sequence). The CDR3 bases are TGCAGTGCTAGAGGGGGGGACATTCAGTACTTC. The encoded protein is CSARGGDIQYF.

The chain recombines TRBV29-1 with TRBJ2-3, with TRBD2 as a possible D gene (6 bases). Germline lookup yields CDR1 SQVTM and CDR2 ANQGSEA. Trimming took off 8 bases at V and 6 bases at J, with 24 bases between the two ends. The CDR3 contains 15 residues. Written as DNA, the CDR3 is TGCAGCATCGGGGCCGGGGAACTAGCAACGGATACGCAGTATTTT. Translated: CSIGAGELATDTQYF.

In the case of this clonotype: The CDR3 end shows no conserved phenylalanine or tryptophan, and so a read error is likely. The genes are TRBV11-2 and TRBJ1-6; D perhaps matches TRBD1 (5 bases). CDR3 length: 13 amino acids. From germline, CDR1 is SGHAT and CDR2 FQNNGV. Deletions cut 3 bases from V and 8 bases from J, with 8 bases between. CDR3 DNA sequence: TGTGCCAGCAGCTTGGGGCCGGATTCACCCCTCCACATT. Encoded protein: CASSLGPDSPLHI.

This CDR3 is CASSSNTHHHEQYF. CDR3 DNA: TGTGCCAGCAGTTCCAATACTCACCACCACGAGCAGTACTTC. V gene TRBV6-5 combines with J gene TRBJ2-7; the D is unclear. The CDR3 has 14 amino acids. V gave up 4 bases and J gave up 5 bases, with 15 bases separating them. Germline lookup yields CDR1 MNHEY and CDR2 SVGAGI.

This clonotype came up a few times. One end of the junction is discordant with germline, which a read error may explain. The rearrangement joins TRBV7-9 to TRBJ2-2; the D gene is possibly TRBD2 (6 bases). CDR3 length: 13 residues. Germline V gene data show CDR1 as SEHNR and CDR2 as FQNEAQ (reference sequence). CDR3: CAISLPGTGEVFF. The CDR3 nucleotides are TGTGCCATCAGCTTACCGGGGACCGGGGAGGTGTTTTTT.

This clonotype was picked up many times. The V call is TRBV6-1, the J call TRBJ1-2, with D perhaps TRBD1 (5 bases). V lost 3 bases to trimming and J lost 3 bases, with 8 bases between them. Looked up from germline, CDR1 is MNHNS and CDR2 is SASEGT. This CDR3 contains 13 residues. The CDR3 DNA reads as TGTGCCAGCAGTGATGGGACGGACTATGGCTACACCTTC. Its translation is CASSDGTDYGYTF.

In the case of this clonotype: Because it lacks the conserved phenylalanine or tryptophan at the end, this CDR3 is likely a read error. V usage is TRBV20-1 and J usage is TRBJ1-6; 10 bases match TRBD1. V trimming: 7 bases; J trimming: 10 bases; junction bases outside the gene matches: 10. This CDR3 comprises 14 residues. Germline values: CDR1 DFQATT, CDR2 SNEGSKA (reference sequence). CDR3 protein: CSVGGGQGRSPLHL. CDR3 nucleotides: TGCAGTGTTGGTGGGGGACAGGGGCGATCACCCCTCCACTTA.

Of note for this clonotype: A junction boundary mismatches the germline segment, possibly from a read error. V gene TRBV6-5 combines with J gene TRBJ2-7; D is possibly TRBD1 (6 bases). Germline V gives CDR1 MNHEY, CDR2 SVGAGI. The CDR3 has 16 amino acids. CDR3 DNA: TGTGTCAGCAGTTACCCAAAATTAGGGGGATCTAAGGAGCAGCACTTC. Its protein is CVSSYPKLGGSKEQHF.

A note on this clonotype: A read error may be the cause here, since a much bigger clone is one base away. V is TRBV24-1 and J is TRBJ2-5, with 8 bases matching TRBD2. Looked up from germline, CDR1 is KGHDR and CDR2 is SFDVKD. The CDR3 has 14 residues. The CDR3 loop reads CAISDSSGGETQYF. The CDR3 DNA follows: TGTGCCATCAGTGATTCGAGCGGGGGAGAGACCCAGTACTTC.

This clonotype was recorded only once. The rearrangement links TRBV10-3 to TRBJ2-7; 14 positions match TRBD2. The CDR3 runs 17 residues. The trim removed 0 bases at V and 4 bases at J, leaving 5 bases unmatched. CDR1 ENHRY and CDR2 SYGVKD come from the germline V gene. The CDR3 protein is CAISESTGLAGDYEQYF. CDR3 DNA sequence: TGTGCCATCAGTGAGTCGACGGGACTAGCGGGGGATTACGAGCAGTACTTC.

The V and J genes are TRBV5-6 and TRBJ2-7; D might be TRBD2 (6 bases). V was cut by 3 bases and J by 6 bases, with 16 bases left in between. The CDR3 length is 14 residues. The germline V gene encodes CDR1 SGHDT and CDR2 YYEEEE. As DNA, the CDR3 is TGTGCCAGCAGCTGGAGGGACTGGTCTCCCGAGCAGTACTTC. It is translated as CASSWRDWSPEQYF.

There are many counts of this clonotype. V usage is TRBV6-2 or TRBV6-3 and J usage is TRBJ2-2, with 10 nucleotides matching TRBD2. The CDR3 loop spans 16 amino acids. CDR1 and CDR2 (germline): MNHEY, SVGEGT. The V and J ends lost 5 bases and 7 bases, in that order; junction bases with no gene match: 10. The CDR3: CASSRESGGAIGELFF. The DNA for the CDR3 is TGTGCCAGCAGTCGGGAGAGCGGGGGGGCCATCGGGGAGCTGTTTTTT.

This clonotype was counted between two and nine times. A much more abundant neighbour one base away suggests this may be a read error. The chain links TRBV20-1 to TRBJ1-1; 7 bases map to TRBD1. Trimming took 8 bases from V and 6 from J; bases not matched to a gene: 18. The CDR3 contains 15 residues. Per germline, CDR1 DFQATT and CDR2 SNEGSKA (reference sequence). CDR3 bases: TGCAGTACTAAACGACCGACAGGGTTTCGCGCTGAAGCTTTCTTT. Protein: CSTKRPTGFRAEAFF.

Comments on this clonotype: Germline and junction disagree at one end, which may indicate a read error. The V and J genes are TRBV18 and TRBJ1-1; D might be TRBD1 (5 bases). Per the germline V gene, CDR1 is KGHSH and CDR2 is LQKENI. This CDR3 contains 13 residues. This chain's CDR3 is CASSPSRDSEASF. The CDR3 DNA follows: TGTGCCAGCTCACCTTCCAGGGACTCTGAAGCTTCCTTT.

Ten or more counts support this clonotype. The rearrangement joins TRBV5-4 to TRBJ2-2; 9 bases are a match to TRBD1. The length of the CDR3 is 15 residues. Per germline, CDR1 SGHNT and CDR2 YYREEE (reference sequence). V shed 0 bases, J shed 6 bases, and the junction held 3 bases outside the gene matches. The CDR3 reads CASSLGGTGSGELFF. DNA of the CDR3: TGTGCCAGCAGCTTGGGGGGGACAGGGTCCGGGGAGCTGTTTTTT. The whole variable domain, remainder taken from reference TRBV5-4 and TRBJ2-2, is ETGVTQSPTHLIKTRGQQVTLRCSSQSGHNTVSWYQQALGQGPQFIFQYYREEENGRGNFPPRFSGLQFPNYSSELNVNALELDDSALYLCASSLGGTGSGELFFGEGSRLTVL.

This clonotype was counted a few times. The chain is built from TRBV14 and TRBJ2-5; TRBD2 aligns across 12 bases. The CDR3 extends over 17 amino acids. Germline-derived CDR1 and CDR2 are SGHDN and FVKESK. The trim removed 3 bases at V and 1 base at J, leaving 6 bases unmatched. The CDR3 DNA reads as TGTGCCAGCAGCCACTTCCTAGCGGGGGGGCCCCAAGAGACCCAGTACTTC. Translating gives CASSHFLAGGPQETQYF. Variable domain in full (rest from reference TRBV14 and TRBJ2-5): EAGVTQFPSHSVIEKGQTVTLRCDPISGHDNLYWYRRVMGKEIKFLLHFVKESKQDESGMPNNRFLAERTGGTYSTLKVQPAELEDSGVYFCASSHFLAGGPQETQYFGPGTRLLVL.

To note about this clonotype: A much bigger clone sits one base away, suggesting this may be a read error. This rearrangement joins TRBV6-1 to TRBJ2-3, with D perhaps TRBD1 (5 bases). The end of the DNA aligns better with TRBJ1-5, so the J call may be wrong. Per the germline V gene, CDR1 is MNHNS and CDR2 is SASEGT. The CDR3 runs to 14 residues. The CDR3 loop is CASSAGTIGYTQHF. CDR3 bases: TGTGCCAGCAGCGCCGGGACGATTGGTTATACGCAGCATTTT.

Many counts were recorded for this clonotype. V usage is TRBV12-3 or TRBV12-4 and J usage is TRBJ1-6; the match to TRBD1 covers 8 bases. The ends lost 5 bases at V and 9 bases at J; junction bases unmatched: 12. The CDR3 runs 16 residues. CDR3 bases: TGTGCCAGCAGTCCGCACCCGGACAGGGTAACTTCACCCCTCCACTTT. It is translated as CASSPHPDRVTSPLHF.

The table lists this clonotype with a few counts. A much larger clone is a single base away; this may be a read error. The V and J genes are TRBV5-4 and TRBJ2-7, with TRBD2 identical over 10 bases. The CDR3 has 15 amino acids. Germline loops: CDR1 SGHNT, CDR2 YYREEE (reference sequence). This CDR3 reads CVSSREAGGPKEQYF. DNA of the CDR3: TGTGTCAGCAGCCGTGAAGCGGGAGGGCCTAAAGAGCAGTACTTC.

Of note for this clonotype: The CDR3 does not end in the conserved phenylalanine or tryptophan, so this is likely a read error. The chain recombines TRBV11-2 with TRBJ2-3, with D perhaps TRBD1 (5 bases). Trimming cost V 0 bases and J 5 bases, with 9 bases left between them. The V gene's germline CDR1 is SGHAT and CDR2 FQNNGV. The CDR3 totals 14 residues. CDR3 sequence: CASSLDLGLDTQYL. In DNA form, the CDR3 reads TGTGCCAGCAGCTTAGATCTGGGGCTAGATACGCAGTATCTT.

Concerning this clonotype itself: Relative to the germline gene, one junction end is altered; a read error may explain this. This chain links TRBV6-6 with TRBJ2-1; 7 bases line up with TRBD2. Germline lookup yields CDR1 MNHNY and CDR2 SVGAGI (reference sequence). This CDR3 has 18 residues. Written as DNA, the CDR3 is TGTGCCAGCAGTTCCGGGACTAACGGGGCAAGCTCCTATAATGAGCAGTTCTTC. Protein product: CASSSGTNGASSYNEQFF.

In its sample, this clonotype was seen many times. J is TRBJ2-1 and V is TRBV12-3 or TRBV12-4, with 7 bases fitting TRBD2. J lost 2 bases, V lost 6 bases, and 4 bases had no gene match. This CDR3 contains 14 residues. CDR3 DNA: TGTGCCAGCAGAACTAGCGCAGCCTACAATGAGCAGTTCTTC. Its protein is CASRTSAAYNEQFF.

The CDR3 sequence: CASSYYSQGDGGPQHF. The CDR3 DNA reads TGTGCCAGCAGCTACTACTCTCAAGGAGATGGTGGGCCCCAGCATTTT. The rearrangement uses TRBV7-9 and TRBJ1-5; unclear D gene. Per germline, CDR1 SEHNR and CDR2 FQNEAQ (reference sequence). Trimming cost V 4 bases and J 9 bases, with 22 bases left between them. The CDR3 is made up of 16 amino acids.

A word on this clonotype: A clone one base away is much larger, so this may be a read error. The rearrangement uses TRBV10-1 and TRBJ2-2, with a possible D match to TRBD2 (5 bases). The CDR3 runs to 15 residues. Looked up from germline, CDR1 is WNHNN and CDR2 is SYGVQD (reference sequence). In DNA, the CDR3 is TGCGCCAGCAGTGAGTTTGGAACTAACACCGGGGAGCTGCTTTTT. This codes for CASSEFGTNTGELLF.

This clonotype was recorded many times. V is TRBV12-3 or TRBV12-4 and J is TRBJ2-1, with 11 bases lining up with TRBD1. Germline trimming cut 5 bases from V and 3 bases from J; bases unmatched to any gene: 3. The CDR3 is 15 residues long. The CDR3 spells CASSTGQGVYNEQFF. CDR3 nucleotides: TGTGCCAGCAGTACGGGACAGGGGGTCTACAATGAGCAGTTCTTC.

A few counts support this clonotype. V usage is TRBV11-3 and J usage is TRBJ2-3; D unresolved. CDR1 and CDR2 from the germline V gene are SGHNT and YENEEA. CDR3 size: 13 residues. Deletions cut 6 bases from V and 6 bases from J, with 13 bases between. CDR3 nucleotides: TGTGCCAGCAGTTTCTCCGGGTGGGATACGCAGTATTTT. It specifies CASSFSGWDTQYF.

This clonotype was counted many times. The J gene is TRBJ2-3, the V gene TRBV29-1; 15 nucleotides match TRBD2. J gave up 3 bases and V 4 bases, and 2 bases lay outside the gene matches. Germline V gene lookup returns CDR1 SQVTM and CDR2 ANQGSEA. This CDR3 has 15 amino acids. CDR3 in amino acids: CSVAGTSGRTDTQYF. The CDR3 DNA is TGCAGCGTTGCCGGGACTAGCGGGAGGACAGATACGCAGTATTTT.

In its sample, this clonotype was seen once. One end of the junction does not line up with germline, which may come from a read error. The V and J genes are TRBV20-1 and TRBJ1-2, with D possibly TRBD1 on 5 matching bases. The germline V gene encodes CDR1 DFQATT and CDR2 SNEGSKA (reference sequence). The CDR3 extends over 14 amino acids. The CDR3 sequence: CSARLDSVNYGYIF. The CDR3 bases are TGCAGTGCTAGATTAGACAGTGTAAACTATGGCTACATCTTC.